This TCR beta chain was sequenced in a study of CD8+CD57+ T cells in acquired aplastic anemia. Study information: Average DNA yield from sorted CD4+ and CD8+ cells was around 3 ug.

Whole-study findings and limits: Overlapping CD8+ CDR3 repertoires of patients and controls contained under 30 shared sequences.

Both TCR beta VDJ combination and CDR3 sequence profiling were carried out. Genomic DNA was the template for this profiling. TCRdb processed the reads anew with MiXCR; each CDR3 protein has one entry. The table has around 290,000 distinct CDR3 sequences, approximately 57% seen once; the top ten hold approximately 1.2%. This clonotype was recorded many times. Its antigen is as yet unknown. V shed 6 bases and J 0 bases; nucleotides not matched to a gene: 2. CDR1 and CDR2 from the germline V gene are MNHNY and SVGAGI (reference sequence). The length of the CDR3 is 14 residues. Patients picked for sequencing had shown CD8+CD57+ cell expansion detected by flow cytometry. Therapy had not been given to patients before blood sampling.

The genes are TRBV6-6 and TRBJ2-7; 10 bases line up with TRBD1. What was sequenced was sorted CD4+, CD8+, or CD8+CD57+ T cells (not recorded which) from PBMCs. This clonotype originated in a human donor with aplastic anemia. This chain's CDR3 is CASRGQGDSYEQYF. CDR3 bases: TGTGCCAGCAGAGGACAGGGGGACTCCTACGAGCAGTACTTC.